This entry concerns a single T cell receptor beta chain. The antigen is unknown. TCRdb itself ran the 5' RACE reads through MiXCR, one entry per CDR3 protein. The sample has hundreds of thousands of distinct CDR3 sequences; around a sixth are singletons. V lost 5 bases and J 0 bases, leaving 11 bases between the germline ends. The CDR3 runs 15 residues. This entry comes from a study of T-cell memory formation after mild COVID-19. Study observations and caveats: CD4/CD8 balance held among clones contracting day 15 to 85, and later expanders leaned CD4+. Pre-infection memory showed some responding clones, and this suggested that cross-reactive memory joined. In second-wave clones peaking day 37, SARS-CoV-2 specificity remained unconfirmed. Shrinking CD4+ clones resided mostly in CM and EM, and CD8+ ones in EMRA.

The source is a man between 18 and 29 years old who had mild COVID-19 (a few samples of this study predate the infection). Cell type and time point are not known. The chain couples TRBV12-3 or TRBV12-4 to TRBJ2-4; D gene uncertain. The sequencing input was PBMCs or a T cell subset sorted from them (not recorded which). CDR3 in DNA: TGTGCCAGCAGTAAAGACGGTCTAGCCAAAAACATTCAGTACTTC. Residues: CASSKDGLAKNIQYF.